Listed below are T cell receptor beta chains from one sample, sequenced in a study of shared clonotypes between healthy human individuals. Only in-frame clones appear in the TCRdb table, and some are missing; sequencing was by immunoSEQ multiplex PCR. The sample lists some 2.1 million clones, 85% to 95% occurring once. The specimen was naive CD8+ T cells sorted from blood. These receptor sequences come from a man aged 18 to 35 in good health. Each CDR3 is given with its conserved first and last residue. A D gene is named only where the DNA matches it firmly. The size of a clone is reported for some rows only, either as once, few or many, or as a class for expanded clones.

clone_size j_call v_call d_call cdr3_nt cdr3_aa
- TRBJ2-1 TRBV28 - TGTGCCAGTAGAGCAGGGTCCTACAATGAGCAGTTCTTC CASRAGSYNEQFF
once TRBJ2-2 TRBV7-9 TRBD1 TGTGCCAGCAGAGACAGGGGGCAGGTCACCGGGGAGCTGTTTTTT CASRDRGQVTGELFF
- TRBJ1-4 TRBV30 TRBD1 TGTGCCTGGACCCAGAATACAGGGGAGGAACTGTTTTTT CAWTQNTGEELFF
- TRBJ2-3 TRBV5-4 TRBD1 TGTGCCAGCAGCCTCGGGACAGCACCTCTTAGCACAGATACGCAGTATTTT CASSLGTAPLSTDTQYF
- TRBJ2-3 TRBV27 - TGTGCCAGCAGTTTTTGGAGCACAGATACGCAGTATTTT CASSFWSTDTQYF
- TRBJ1-2 TRBV9 - TGTGCCAGCAGCGTAGGCCAGACAGATGGCTACACCTTC CASSVGQTDGYTF
- TRBJ2-2 TRBV27 - TGTGCCAGCACCCCTATTAACACCGGGGAGCTGTTTTTT CASTPINTGELFF
- TRBJ1-2 TRBV7-9 - TGTGCCAGCAGCCAGGAATCCTTCTATGGCTACACCTTC CASSQESFYGYTF
- TRBJ1-2 TRBV5-6 - TGTGCCAGCAGCTTGCCCTCACCAGGGGACTATGGCTACACCTTC CASSLPSPGDYGYTF
- TRBJ2-5 TRBV6-5 - TGTGCCAGCAGTCCGATGGGGGCCCAAGAGACCCAGTACTTC CASSPMGAQETQYF
- TRBJ2-5 TRBV9 - TGTGCCAGCAGCCCGTACGGGGAATTGGAGACCCAGTACTTC CASSPYGELETQYF
once TRBJ1-1 TRBV30 TRBD1 TGTGCCTGGAGTGCCGGGACAGGGTCATCTGAAGCTTTCTTT CAWSAGTGSSEAFF
- TRBJ2-7 TRBV4-3 TRBD1 TGCGCCAGCAGCCAGGAGACAGGGGGCTACGAGCAGTACTTC CASSQETGGYEQYF
- TRBJ1-1 TRBV29-1 - TGCAGCGTTCACAGGGAGGGGACTGAAGCTTTCTTT CSVHREGTEAFF
- TRBJ1-1 TRBV2 - TGTGCCAGCAGTGAAGCGAACGTGGGGTCTGAAGCTTTCTTT CASSEANVGSEAFF
- TRBJ2-7 TRBV28 - TGTGCCAGCAGTTTGGGCGGAACCTACGAGCAGTACTTC CASSLGGTYEQYF